The T cell receptor beta chain described here comes from a study of blood T cells in healthy people across ages. Germline V gene lookup returns CDR1 DFQATT and CDR2 SNEGSKA (reference sequence). V lost 8 bases, J lost 2 bases, and 9 bases stayed unmatched. This CDR3 comprises 15 residues. Primed by a sample-barcoded 5' primer and a J-beta primer mix, a second PCR proceeded for about 6 to 11 cycles. TCRdb itself ran the 5' RACE reads through MiXCR, one entry per CDR3 protein. The sample contains 850,000 to 1,100,000 distinct CDR3 sequences, more than 30% of which appear only once. PBMCs numbering at least 6.5 million were isolated per sample.

The specimen was blood. The chain carries TRBV20-1 and TRBJ2-7; 13 bases match TRBD2. This receptor was identified in a man aged 18 to 29 in good health. CDR3 coding DNA: TGCAGTCGCACACTTGGGACTAGCGGGACCTACGAGCAGTACTTC. This gives the protein CSRTLGTSGTYEQYF.